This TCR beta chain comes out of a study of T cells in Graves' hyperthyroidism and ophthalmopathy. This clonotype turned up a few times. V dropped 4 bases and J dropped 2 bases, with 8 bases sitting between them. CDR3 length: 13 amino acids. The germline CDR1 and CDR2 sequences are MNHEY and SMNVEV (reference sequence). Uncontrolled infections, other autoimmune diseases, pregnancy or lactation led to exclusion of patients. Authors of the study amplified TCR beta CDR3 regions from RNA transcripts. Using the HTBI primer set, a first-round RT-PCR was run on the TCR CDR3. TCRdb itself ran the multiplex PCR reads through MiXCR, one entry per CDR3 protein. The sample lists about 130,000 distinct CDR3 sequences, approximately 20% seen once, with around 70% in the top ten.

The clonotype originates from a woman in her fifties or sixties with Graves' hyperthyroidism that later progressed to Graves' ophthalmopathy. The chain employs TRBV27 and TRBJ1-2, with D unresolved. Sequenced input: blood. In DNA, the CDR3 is TGTGCCAGCAGTTCTCAGGTGAACTATGGCTACACCTTC. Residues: CASSSQVNYGYTF.